This T cell receptor (beta chain) appears in the sequencing data of a study of cytomegalovirus exposure and HLA in healthy donors. This clone was counted only a few times. The target antigen is unknown. Donors counted as nominally healthy when sampled, yet unrecorded immune exposures were likely. The CDR3 totals 12 residues. The germline V and J ends were trimmed by 1 base and 7 bases, with 7 bases remaining between them. From germline, CDR1 is SEHNR and CDR2 FQNEAQ (reference sequence). PCR primers comprised 60 Vbeta and 13 Jbeta primers. The assay was immunoSEQ multiplex PCR, and TCRdb's table has in-frame clones only and misses some. Of about 96,000 clones listed, around 64% were seen once; the top ten hold around 3.5%. Findings and caveats of the study: CMV antigen specificity of three CMV-associated chains was confirmed in vitro. TCR beta V- and J-gene trimming, according to a later analysis, was linked to a missense DCLRE1C variant.

The material sequenced was PBMCs. The sequence was collected from a man in his sixties in good health and CMV-seronegative. This chain joins TRBV7-9 and TRBJ1-2; the D is unclear. The CDR3 bases are TGTGCCAGCAGCTTAGATCAGGTTGGCTACACCTTC. The encoded protein is CASSLDQVGYTF.